Included here is one T cell receptor (beta chain) sequence, with context. This specimen belongs to a study of control samples from healthy donors and cancer patients. Assay: immunoSEQ multiplex PCR; the TCRdb copy retains only in-frame clones and omits some. The table lists roughly 49,000 clones, roughly 90% of them singletons, with approximately 40% in the top ten. The V gene's germline CDR1 is SGHRS and CDR2 YFSETQ. The germline V and J ends were trimmed by 3 bases and 3 bases, with 16 bases remaining between them. This CDR3 has 15 amino acids. The sequence was obtained from a man aged 50 to 59 with head and neck cancer. The chain carries TRBV5-1 and TRBJ2-7, with D hard to call. Sequenced sample: PBMCs. The CDR3 DNA is TGCGCCAGCAGCTCAAATTCCGGGCCCAGCTACGAGCAGTACTTC. This sequence encodes CASSSNSGPSYEQYF.